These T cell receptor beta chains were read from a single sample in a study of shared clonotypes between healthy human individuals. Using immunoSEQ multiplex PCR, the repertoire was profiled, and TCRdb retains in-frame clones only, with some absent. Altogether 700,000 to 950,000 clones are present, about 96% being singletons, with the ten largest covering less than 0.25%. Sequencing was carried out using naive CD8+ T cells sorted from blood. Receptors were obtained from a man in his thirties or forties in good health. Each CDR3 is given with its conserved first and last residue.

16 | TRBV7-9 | CASSFEGQGLRDTQYF
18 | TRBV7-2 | CASSLIFAPRTRSETQYF
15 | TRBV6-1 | CASKWEDAGLYGYTF
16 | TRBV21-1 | CASSKVPYPNTGELFF
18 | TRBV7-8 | CASSLFMGRRGETYEQYF
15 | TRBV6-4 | CASSSASGSTDTQYF
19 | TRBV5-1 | CASSLLSSPRDGYTGELFF
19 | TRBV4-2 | CASSQERFGGEDGADTQYF
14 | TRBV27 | CASSLLGLSYEQYF
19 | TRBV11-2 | CASSPGLAGGSLGTDTQYF
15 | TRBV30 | CAWSVVETGGSGYTF
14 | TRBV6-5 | CASSYNSRPQSHTF
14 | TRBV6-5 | CASSYTWYQETQYF
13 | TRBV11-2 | CASSLDLAGELFF
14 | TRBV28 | CASSSRAAKDGYTF
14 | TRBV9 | CASSEDSRGYEQYF
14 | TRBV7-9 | CASSFPDRGNTIYF
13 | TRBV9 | CASSVDPNYGYTF
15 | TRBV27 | CASSPAWPTNEKLFF
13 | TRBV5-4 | CASSPEPGDTQYF
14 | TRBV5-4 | CASINRQGAWGYTF
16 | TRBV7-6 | CASSLVGGTPSYEQYF
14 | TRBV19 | CASGDRGLSYEQYF
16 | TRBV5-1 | CASSLEGWQPRETQYF
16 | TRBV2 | CASSGGQGVSYNEQFF
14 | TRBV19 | CASSATGLSYEQYF
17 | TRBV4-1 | CASSSWGAEGSGNTIYF
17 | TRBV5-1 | CASTLKVPGTMNTEAFF
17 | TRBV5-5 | CASSFGPSQSSYNEQFF
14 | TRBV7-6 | CASSRDSFATEAFF
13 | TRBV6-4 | CASSETLQGTAFF
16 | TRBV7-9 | CASSPSLAGAGETQYF
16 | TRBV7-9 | CASSPRGGGSYNEQFF
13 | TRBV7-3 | CASSLFSTDTQYF
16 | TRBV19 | CASSTSGAGVSYEQYF
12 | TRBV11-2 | CASLDSSYEQYF
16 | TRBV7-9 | CASSLDRGRTKNIQYF
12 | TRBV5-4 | CASSGGQYEQYF
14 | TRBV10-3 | CAISPGQGAQEQYF
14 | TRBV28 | CASSSRGPTYEQYF
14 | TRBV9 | CASSAQGFRDTQYF
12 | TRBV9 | CASSGRGETQYF
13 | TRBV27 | CASSLSPYYEQYF
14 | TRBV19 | CASSPYGGRYEQYF
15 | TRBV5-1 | CASRLKISGTGELFF
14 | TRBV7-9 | CASSQGLGGDIQYF
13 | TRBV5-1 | CASSLSGPDTQYF
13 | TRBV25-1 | CASGRRLRNEQFF
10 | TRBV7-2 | CASSPDEQYF
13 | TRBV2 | CASSNGPNRRQYF
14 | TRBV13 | CASSFLAPGHGYTF
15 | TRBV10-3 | CAISESPSGRDEQFF
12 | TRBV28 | CASSLLAYEQYF